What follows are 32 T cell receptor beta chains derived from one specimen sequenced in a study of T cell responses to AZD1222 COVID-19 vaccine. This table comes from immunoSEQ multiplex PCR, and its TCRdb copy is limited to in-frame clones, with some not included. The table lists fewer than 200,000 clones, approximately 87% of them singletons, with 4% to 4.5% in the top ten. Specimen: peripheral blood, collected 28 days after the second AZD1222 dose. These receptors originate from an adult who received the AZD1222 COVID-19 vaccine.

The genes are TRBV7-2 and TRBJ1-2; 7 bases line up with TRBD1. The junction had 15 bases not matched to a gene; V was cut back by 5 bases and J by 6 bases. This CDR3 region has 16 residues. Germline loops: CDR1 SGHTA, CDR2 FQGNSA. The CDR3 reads CASSPRQGILSNGYTF. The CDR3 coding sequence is TGTGCCAGCAGCCCGCGACAGGGTATTCTCAGTAATGGCTACACCTTC.

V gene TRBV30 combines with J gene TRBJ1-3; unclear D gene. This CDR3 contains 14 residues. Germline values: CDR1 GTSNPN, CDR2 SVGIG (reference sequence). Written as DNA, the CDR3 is TGTGCTGCCGCACGAGGAGGAATGACAAACACCATATATTTT. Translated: CAAARGGMTNTIYF.

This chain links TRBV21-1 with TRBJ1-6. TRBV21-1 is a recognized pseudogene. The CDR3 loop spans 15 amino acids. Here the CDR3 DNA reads TGTGCCAGCAGCAGACTCGAAGGGGGGAATTCACCCCTCCACTTT. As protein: CASSRLEGGNSPLHF.

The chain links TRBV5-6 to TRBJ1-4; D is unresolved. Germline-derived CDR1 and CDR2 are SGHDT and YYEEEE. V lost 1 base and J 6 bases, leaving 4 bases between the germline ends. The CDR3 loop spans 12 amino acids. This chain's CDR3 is CASSLSDEKLFF. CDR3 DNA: TGTGCCAGCAGCTTGTCGGATGAAAAACTGTTTTTT.

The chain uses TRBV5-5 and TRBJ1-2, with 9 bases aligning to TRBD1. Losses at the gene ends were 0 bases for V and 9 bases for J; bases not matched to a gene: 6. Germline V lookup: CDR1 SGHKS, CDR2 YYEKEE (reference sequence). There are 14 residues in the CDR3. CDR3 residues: CASSLGTGALSYTF. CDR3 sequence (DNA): TGTGCCAGCAGCTTGGGGACAGGGGCGTTAAGCTACACCTTC.

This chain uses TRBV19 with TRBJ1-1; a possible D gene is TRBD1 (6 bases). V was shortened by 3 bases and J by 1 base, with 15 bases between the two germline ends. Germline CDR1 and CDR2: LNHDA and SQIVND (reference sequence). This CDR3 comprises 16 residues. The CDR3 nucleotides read TGTGCCAGTAGTATGGGTAAGGGGGTTGGGAACACTGAAGCTTTCTTT. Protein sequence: CASSMGKGVGNTEAFF.

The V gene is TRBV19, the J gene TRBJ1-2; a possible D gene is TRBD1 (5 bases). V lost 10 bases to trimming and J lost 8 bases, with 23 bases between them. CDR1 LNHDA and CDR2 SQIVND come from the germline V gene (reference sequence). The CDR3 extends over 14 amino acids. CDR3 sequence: CATKRGSSAGGYTF. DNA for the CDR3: TGTGCCACTAAAAGGGGCTCCAGTGCCGGAGGCTACACCTTC.

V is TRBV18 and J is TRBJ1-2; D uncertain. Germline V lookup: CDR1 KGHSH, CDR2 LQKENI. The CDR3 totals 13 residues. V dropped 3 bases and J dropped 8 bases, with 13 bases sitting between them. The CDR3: CASSPNWGGGYTF. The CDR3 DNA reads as TGTGCCAGCTCACCGAACTGGGGTGGGGGCTACACCTTC.

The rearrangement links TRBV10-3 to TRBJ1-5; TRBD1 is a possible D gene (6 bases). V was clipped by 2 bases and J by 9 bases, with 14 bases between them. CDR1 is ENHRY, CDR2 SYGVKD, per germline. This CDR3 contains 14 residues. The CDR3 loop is CAISEGLGGRPQHF. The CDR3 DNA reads TGTGCCATCAGTGAGGGTTTAGGGGGGCGGCCCCAGCATTTT.

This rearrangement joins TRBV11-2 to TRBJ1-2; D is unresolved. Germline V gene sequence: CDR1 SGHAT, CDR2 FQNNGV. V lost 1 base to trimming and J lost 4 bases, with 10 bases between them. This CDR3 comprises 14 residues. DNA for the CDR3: TGTGCCAGCAGCTTAGCGCGTCTTGGCTATGGCTACACCTTC. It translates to CASSLARLGYGYTF.

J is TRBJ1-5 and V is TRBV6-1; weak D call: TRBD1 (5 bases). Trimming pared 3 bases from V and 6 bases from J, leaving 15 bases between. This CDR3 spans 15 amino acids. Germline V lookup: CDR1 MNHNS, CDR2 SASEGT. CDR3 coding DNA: TGTGCCAGCAGTGACCCGCAGGGCCTAGGTCAGCCCCAGCATTTT. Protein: CASSDPQGLGQPQHF.

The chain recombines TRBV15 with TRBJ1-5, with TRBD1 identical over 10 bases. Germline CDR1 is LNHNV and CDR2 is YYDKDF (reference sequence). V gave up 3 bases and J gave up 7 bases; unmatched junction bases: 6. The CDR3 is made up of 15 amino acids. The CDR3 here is CATSSRQGARQPQHF. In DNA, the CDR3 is TGTGCCACCAGCAGTCGACAGGGGGCGAGGCAGCCCCAGCATTTT.

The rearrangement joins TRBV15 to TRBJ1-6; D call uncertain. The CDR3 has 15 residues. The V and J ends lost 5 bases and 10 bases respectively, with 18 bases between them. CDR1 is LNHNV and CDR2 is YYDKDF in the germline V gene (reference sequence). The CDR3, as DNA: TGTGCCACCAGCCGCCCCGGCTCTCCCAGGTCACCCCTCCACTTT. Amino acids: CATSRPGSPRSPLHF.

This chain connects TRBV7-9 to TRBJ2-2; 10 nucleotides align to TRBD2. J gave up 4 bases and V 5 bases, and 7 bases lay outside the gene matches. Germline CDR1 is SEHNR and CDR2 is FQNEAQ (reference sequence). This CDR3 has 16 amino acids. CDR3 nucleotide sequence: TGTGCCAGCAGCCGACTTACTAGCGGGATCACCGGGGAGCTGTTTTTT. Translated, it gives CASSRLTSGITGELFF. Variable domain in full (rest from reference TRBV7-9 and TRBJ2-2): DTGVSQNPRHKITKRGQNVTFRCDPISEHNRLYWYRQTLGQGPEFLTYFQNEAQLEKSRLLSDRFSAERPKGSFSTLEIQRTEQGDSAMYLCASSRLTSGITGELFFGEGSRLTVL.

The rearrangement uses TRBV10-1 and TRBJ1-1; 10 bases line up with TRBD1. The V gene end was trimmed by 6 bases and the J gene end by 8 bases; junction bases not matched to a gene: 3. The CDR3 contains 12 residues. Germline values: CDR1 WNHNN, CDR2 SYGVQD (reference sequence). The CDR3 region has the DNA TGCGCCAGCAGCGACAGGGGGCGGGAAGCTTTCTTT. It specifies CASSDRGREAFF.

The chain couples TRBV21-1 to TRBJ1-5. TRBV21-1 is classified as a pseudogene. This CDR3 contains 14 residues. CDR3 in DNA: TGTGCCGCCGGAGACCCGCGGGGCAATCAGCCCCAGCATTTT. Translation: CAAGDPRGNQPQHF.

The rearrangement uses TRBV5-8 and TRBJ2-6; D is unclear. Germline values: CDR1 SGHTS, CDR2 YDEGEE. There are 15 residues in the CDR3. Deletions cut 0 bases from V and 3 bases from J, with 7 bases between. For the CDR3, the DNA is TGTGCCAGCAGCTTGGCCCTTGGTGGGGCCAACGTCCTGACTTTC. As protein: CASSLALGGANVLTF.

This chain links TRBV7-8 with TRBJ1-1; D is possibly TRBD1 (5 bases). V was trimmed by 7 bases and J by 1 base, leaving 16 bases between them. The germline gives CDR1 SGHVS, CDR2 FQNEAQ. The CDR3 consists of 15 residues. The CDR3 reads CASTHSGVKNTEAFF. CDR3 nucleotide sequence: TGTGCCAGCACCCATTCGGGGGTTAAGAACACTGAAGCTTTCTTT.

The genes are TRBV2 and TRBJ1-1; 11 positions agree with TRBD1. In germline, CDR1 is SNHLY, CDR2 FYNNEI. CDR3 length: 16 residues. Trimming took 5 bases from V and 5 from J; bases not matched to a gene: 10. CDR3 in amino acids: CASSQDRGPGGTEAFF. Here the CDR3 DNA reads TGTGCCAGCAGTCAGGACAGGGGGCCAGGGGGTACTGAAGCTTTCTTT. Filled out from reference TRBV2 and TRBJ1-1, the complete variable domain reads EPEVTQTPSHQVTQMGQEVILRCVPISNHLYFYWYRQILGQKVEFLVSFYNNEISEKSEIFDDQFSVERPDGSNFTLKIRSTKLEDSAMYFCASSQDRGPGGTEAFFGQGTRLTVV.

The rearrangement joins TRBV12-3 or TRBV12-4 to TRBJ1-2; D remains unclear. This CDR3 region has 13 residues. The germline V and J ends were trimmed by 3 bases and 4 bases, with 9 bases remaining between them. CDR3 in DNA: TGTGCCAGCAGTTTTACAGCTTCCTATGGCTACACCTTC. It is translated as CASSFTASYGYTF.

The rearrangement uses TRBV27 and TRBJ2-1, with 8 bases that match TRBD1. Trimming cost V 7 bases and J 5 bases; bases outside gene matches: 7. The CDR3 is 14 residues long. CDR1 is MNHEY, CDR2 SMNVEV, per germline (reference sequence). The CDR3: CASNWDRFDNEQFF. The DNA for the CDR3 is TGTGCCAGCAATTGGGACAGGTTCGACAATGAGCAGTTCTTC.

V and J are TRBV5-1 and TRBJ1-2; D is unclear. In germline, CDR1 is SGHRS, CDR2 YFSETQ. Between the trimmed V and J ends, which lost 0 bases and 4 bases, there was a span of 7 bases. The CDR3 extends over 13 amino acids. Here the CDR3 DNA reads TGCGCCAGCAGCTTGGATAGCAGCTATGGCTACACCTTC. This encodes CASSLDSSYGYTF. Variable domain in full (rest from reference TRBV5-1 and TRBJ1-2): KAGVTQTPRYLIKTRGQQVTLSCSPISGHRSVSWYQQTPGQGLQFLFEYFSETQRNKGNFPGRFSGRQFSNSRSEMNVSTLELGDSALYLCASSLDSSYGYTFGSGTRLTVV.

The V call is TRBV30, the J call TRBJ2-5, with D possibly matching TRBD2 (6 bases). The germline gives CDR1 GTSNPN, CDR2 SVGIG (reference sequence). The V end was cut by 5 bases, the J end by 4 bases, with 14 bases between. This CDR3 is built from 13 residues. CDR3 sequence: CAWSPGDRETQYF. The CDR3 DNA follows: TGTGCCTGGTCCCCGGGGGATAGAGAGACCCAGTACTTC.

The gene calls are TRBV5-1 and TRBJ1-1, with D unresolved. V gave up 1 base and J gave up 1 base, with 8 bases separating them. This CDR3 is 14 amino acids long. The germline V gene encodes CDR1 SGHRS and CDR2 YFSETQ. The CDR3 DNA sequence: TGCGCCAGCAGCTTGAACAGAGAGAACACTGAAGCTTTCTTT. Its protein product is CASSLNRENTEAFF. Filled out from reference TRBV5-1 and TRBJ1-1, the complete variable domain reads KAGVTQTPRYLIKTRGQQVTLSCSPISGHRSVSWYQQTPGQGLQFLFEYFSETQRNKGNFPGRFSGRQFSNSRSEMNVSTLELGDSALYLCASSLNRENTEAFFGQGTRLTVV.

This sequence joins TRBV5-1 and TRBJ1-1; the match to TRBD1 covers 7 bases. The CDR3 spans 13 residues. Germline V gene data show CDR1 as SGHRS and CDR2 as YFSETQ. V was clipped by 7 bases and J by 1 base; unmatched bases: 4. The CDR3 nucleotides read TGCGCCAGCCGGGACAGTGAGAACACTGAAGCTTTCTTT. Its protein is CASRDSENTEAFF.

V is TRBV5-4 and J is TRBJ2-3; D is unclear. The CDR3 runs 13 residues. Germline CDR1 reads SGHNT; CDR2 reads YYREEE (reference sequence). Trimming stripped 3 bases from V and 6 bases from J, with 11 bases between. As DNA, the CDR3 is TGTGCCAGCAGCTCTCCCCACGGGGATACGCAGTATTTT. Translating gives CASSSPHGDTQYF.

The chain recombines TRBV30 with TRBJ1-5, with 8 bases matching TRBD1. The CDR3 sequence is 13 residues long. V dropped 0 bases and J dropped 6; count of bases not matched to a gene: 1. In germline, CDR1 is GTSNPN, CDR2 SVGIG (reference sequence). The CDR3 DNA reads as TGTGCCTGGAGTGTAGGACAGGGTCAGCCCCAGCATTTT. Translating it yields CAWSVGQGQPQHF.

The CDR3 reads CASSRQGVDSPLHF. For the CDR3, the DNA is TGTGCCAGCAGCCGACAGGGAGTAGATTCACCCCTCCACTTT. This chain joins TRBV3-1 (or the pseudogene TRBV3-2) and TRBJ1-6, with 7 bases matching TRBD1. V lost 4 bases, J lost 8 bases, and 5 bases stayed unmatched. CDR1 is LGHDT and CDR2 is YNNKEL in the germline V gene (reference sequence). The CDR3 is 14 residues long.

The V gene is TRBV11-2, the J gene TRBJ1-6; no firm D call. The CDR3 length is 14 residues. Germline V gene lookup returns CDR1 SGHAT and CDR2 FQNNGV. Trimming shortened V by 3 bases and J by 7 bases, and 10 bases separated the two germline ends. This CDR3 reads CASSFETANSPLHF. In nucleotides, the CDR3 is TGTGCCAGCAGCTTTGAAACCGCGAATTCACCCCTCCACTTT. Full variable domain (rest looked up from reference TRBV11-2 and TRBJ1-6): EAGVAQSPRYKIIEKRQSVAFWCNPISGHATLYWYQQILGQGPKLLIQFQNNGVVDDSQLPKDRFSAERLKGVDSTLKIQPAKLEDSAVYLCASSFETANSPLHFGNGTRLTVT.

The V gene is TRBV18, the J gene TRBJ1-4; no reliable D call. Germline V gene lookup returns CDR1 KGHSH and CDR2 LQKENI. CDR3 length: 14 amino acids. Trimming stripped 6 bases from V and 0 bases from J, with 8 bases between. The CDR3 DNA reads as TGTGCCAGCTCCAACAGAGCAACTAATGAAAAACTGTTTTTT. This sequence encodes CASSNRATNEKLFF.

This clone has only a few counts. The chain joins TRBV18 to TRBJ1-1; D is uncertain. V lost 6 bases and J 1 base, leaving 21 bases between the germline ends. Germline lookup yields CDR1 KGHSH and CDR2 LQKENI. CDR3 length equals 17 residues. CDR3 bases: TGTGCCAGCTCTGACCGGAGTCCCACGAACCCGAACACTGAAGCTTTCTTT. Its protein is CASSDRSPTNPNTEAFF.

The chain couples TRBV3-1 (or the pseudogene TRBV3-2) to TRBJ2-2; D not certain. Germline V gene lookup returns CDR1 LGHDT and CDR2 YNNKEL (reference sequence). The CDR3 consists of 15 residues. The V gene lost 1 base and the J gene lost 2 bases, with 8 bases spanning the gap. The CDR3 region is CASSQGRVNTGELFF. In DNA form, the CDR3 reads TGTGCCAGCAGCCAAGGTCGGGTTAACACCGGGGAGCTGTTTTTT.